The clone carrying this T cell receptor beta chain turned up a few times. The target antigen is unknown. CDR3 length: 14 residues. The V end was cut by 4 bases, the J end by 6 bases, with 13 bases between. Germline assignment: CDR1 DFQATT and CDR2 SNEGSKA (reference sequence). Molecular barcoding with unique molecular identifiers was used for the TCRbeta library. TCRdb processed the PCR reads anew with MiXCR; each CDR3 protein has one entry. The table shows some 50,000 distinct CDR3 sequences, with around 9% occurring only once. The sample comes from a study of T-cell reconstitution after alpha-beta-depleted transplantation in children. Study-wide results and caveats: Most T-cell counts and diversity one year after the transplant came from T cells that were newly produced. After transplant, high TCRbeta diversity at day 60 in some patients arose from surviving recipient T cells and thymic progenitors. There were reportedly several hundred expanded graft clones from which alpha-beta T cells came about two months after transplant.

The material sequenced was PBMCs, mostly from graft donor cells, taken 60 days after TCRalphabeta/CD19-depleted stem cell transplant. The chain uses TRBV20-1 and TRBJ1-6; D ambiguous. The receptor was isolated from a male patient between 2 and 15 years old who had a stem cell transplant for chronic granulomatous disease, so the T cells may come from the graft donor. The CDR3: CSAKGIRINSPLHF. The CDR3 coding sequence is TGCAGTGCTAAAGGAATAAGGATTAATTCACCCCTCCACTTT.